This record looks at one TCR beta chain sequence and its context. Its antigen remains unidentified. Within one base of it there is no much larger clone, and no base qualities were kept. Participants in the prospective study were aged about 18 to 95 years, lived in under 30 United States geographic areas, and enrolled through a virtual design. In the prospective study, cohorts were assigned on the basis of participant-reported clinical history obtained from a screening survey and a study questionnaire. Each participant in the prospective study had whole blood, serum and a nasopharyngeal or oropharyngeal swab collected by mobile phlebotomists. Participants in the prospective study had the option to provide additional blood draws and questionnaires over a roughly 2-month period. Blood samples from the prospective study were shipped frozen or at room temperature prior to DNA extraction. The data were taken from a study of blood T cell repertoires in COVID-19 (dated by TCRdb to between 2020 and 2021). The study in broad terms: Collaborator samples came from the United States, Italy and Spain and covered acute and convalescent phases of COVID-19. Sample metadata almost always included a de-identified subject ID, COVID-19 status, age in years and sex. The material from the prospective study consisted of cDNA or gDNA derived from T cells, B-cell-depleted T cells, or PBMCs. The repertoires were released in a freely available public database meant as a resource for research on the immune response to SARS-CoV-2. Deeply sampled blood TCRbeta repertoires from subjects exposed to, actively infected with, or recovered from COVID-19 were included in the dataset. Samples came from the ongoing ImmuneRACE study (first 160 participants) plus 1,254 subjects from 6 global collaborators. HLA class I and class II types, where available, came from metadata supplied by the sample provider rather than from assay-based typing. The research as a whole found: Clinical and demographic metadata were provided uncurated, with the amount varying by source and participant.

TCRbeta CDR3 regions were amplified from genomic DNA by means of the immunoSEQ Assay, a bias-controlled multiplex PCR. In the source study's methods: Nucleated cell counts per sample were estimated from amplification of reference gene primers within the assay. To quantify the absolute abundance of each unique TCRbeta CDR3 rearrangement, sequence reads were collapsed and filtered. For each sample, productive Simpson clonality was calculated as the square root of Simpson's diversity index over productive rearrangements. TCRdb took over this immuneACCESS table, retaining in-frame rearrangements with V and J assigned. Such tables are incomplete; in checked studies, under half of the missing clones stem from an unresolved V gene, and the remainder is unexplained. V and J calls and clone size follow that table, whereas D and trimming were derived from the DNA. The sample yields under 200,000 clones; around 86% were counted once. Around 6% of the sample is in the top ten clones.

From cysteine to phenylalanine, the CDR3 is 14 amino acids long. Only the CDR3 region is kept as DNA, spanning 42 bases read in frame from base 1. Via the germline V gene, CDR1 is SGHRS and CDR2 YFSETQ. V loses 5 bases at its end and J loses 2 bases; junction bases beyond the gene matches: 5. The sequenced sample consisted of PBMCs or T cells enriched from blood (not recorded which). The V gene is TRBV5-1 and the J gene is TRBJ1-1; 8 bases in the middle match TRBD1. This sequence originates from a man aged 40-55 years with acute COVID-19. The bases read TGCGCCAGCAGTCTGGGACAGGCAAACACTGAAGCTTTCTTT. This gives the protein CASSLGQANTEAFF.